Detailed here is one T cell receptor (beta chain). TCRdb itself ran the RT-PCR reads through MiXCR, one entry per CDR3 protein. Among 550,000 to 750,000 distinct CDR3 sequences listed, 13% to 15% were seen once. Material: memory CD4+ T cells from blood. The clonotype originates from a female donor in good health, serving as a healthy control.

CDR3 protein: CASSPEKNIQYF. The CDR3 region has the DNA TGTGCCAGCAGTCCGGAGAAAAACATTCAGTACTTC. The rearrangement links TRBV2 to TRBJ2-4, with D hard to call. Trimming removed 5 bases from V and 4 bases from J, with 6 bases in between. The CDR3 totals 12 residues. CDR1 is SNHLY and CDR2 is FYNNEI in the germline V gene.